The rows below give T cell receptor beta chains drawn from one sample of a study of blood T cells in healthy people across ages. TCRdb reprocessed the 5' RACE reads with MiXCR, giving one entry per CDR3 protein. This table has about 1.6 million distinct CDR3 sequences, about 35% appearing once. Sequenced: blood. The origin of the receptors is a woman aged 25-40 years in good health. CDR3s include the opening cysteine and the closing phenylalanine or tryptophan. Each record gives: CDR3 protein, clone size, D gene, J gene, V gene. D genes are given only for firm matches. Clone size, where shown, is once, few, many, or a class for clones that have expanded.

CASSLAGPPTSTDTQYF,few,-,TRBJ2-3,TRBV11-1
CASSEASGGPTQYF,-,TRBD2,TRBJ2-5,TRBV6-1
CASAGSGHINYEQHF,-,-,TRBJ2-5,TRBV4-1
CASRTQGRTEAFF,-,-,TRBJ1-1,TRBV6-1
CSARDWTDGYTF,-,-,TRBJ1-2,TRBV20-1
CASGLPNYGYTF,few,-,TRBJ1-2,TRBV7-9
CASSLDGLGTDTQYF,-,-,TRBJ2-3,TRBV11-2
CASSFPGTGAAGTDTQYF,-,TRBD1,TRBJ2-3,TRBV28
CASSQASGGAVEQYF,-,TRBD2,TRBJ2-7,TRBV4-2
CASSARAGQKIYNEQFF,-,-,TRBJ2-1,TRBV3-1